This T cell receptor (beta chain) is drawn from a study of cytomegalovirus exposure and HLA in healthy donors. Regarding the study as a whole: For cytomegalovirus status, the classifier reportedly gave diagnoses with high specificity and sensitivity. Most observed TCR sequences were rare, whereas some public TCRs were detected in many donors.

This clone turned up a few times. The antigen remains unidentified. The PCR ran on 60 Vbeta and 13 Jbeta primers. Produced via immunoSEQ multiplex PCR; TCRdb's table is partial and in-frame only. The profile shows fewer than 120,000 clones, approximately 82% of them singletons. V was pared by 2 bases and J by 6 bases, with 5 bases between. Looked up from germline, CDR1 is SGHDT and CDR2 is YYEEEE. This CDR3 has 11 residues. This rearrangement joins TRBV5-6 to TRBJ1-2; D uncertain. The sequencing input was PBMCs. The clonotype was recovered from a man under 40 in good health and CMV-seropositive. CDR3 protein: CASSFGDGYTF. The DNA of the CDR3 is TGTGCCAGCAGCTTCGGGGATGGCTACACCTTC.